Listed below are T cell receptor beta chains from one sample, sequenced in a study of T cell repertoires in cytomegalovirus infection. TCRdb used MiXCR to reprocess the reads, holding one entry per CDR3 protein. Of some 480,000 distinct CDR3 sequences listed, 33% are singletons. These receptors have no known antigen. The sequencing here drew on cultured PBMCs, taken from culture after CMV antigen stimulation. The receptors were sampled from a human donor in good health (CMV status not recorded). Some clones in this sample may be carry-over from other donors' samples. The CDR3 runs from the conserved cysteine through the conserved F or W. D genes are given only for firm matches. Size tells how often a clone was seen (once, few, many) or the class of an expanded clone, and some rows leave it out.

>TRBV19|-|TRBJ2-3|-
TGTGCCAGTAACACCGGGATCATGTCAACTCCTAGCACAGATACGCAGTATTTT
CASNTGIMSTPSTDTQYF
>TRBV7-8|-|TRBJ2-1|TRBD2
TGTGCCAGCAGCTTGGCCGGGACTAGCGGATACTATGAGCAGTTCTTC
CASSLAGTSGYYEQFF
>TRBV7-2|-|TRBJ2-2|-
TGTGCCAGCAGCGCTCGAGGGACTCGACTCACCGGGGAGCTGTTTTTT
CASSARGTRLTGELFF
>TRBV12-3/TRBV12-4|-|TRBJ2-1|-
TGTGCCAGCAGTCACGGATCCTACAATGAGCAGTTCTTC
CASSHGSYNEQFF
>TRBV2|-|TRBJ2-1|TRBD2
TGTGCCAGCCTGCAGCTAGCGGGCAATGAGCAGTTCTTC
CASLQLAGNEQFF
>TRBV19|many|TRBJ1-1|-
TGTGCCAGTGCCCCAAACCTCAGGTTGGCGAACACTGAAGCTTTCTTT
CASAPNLRLANTEAFF
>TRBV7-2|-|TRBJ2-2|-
TGTGCCAGCAGCCAGACGAGGGGCATCACCAGGGCCACCGGGGAGCTGTTTTTT
CASSQTRGITRATGELFF
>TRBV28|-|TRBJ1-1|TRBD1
TGTGCCAGCAGTTTACTTGGGACAGGGAACACTGAAGCTTTCTTT
CASSLLGTGNTEAFF
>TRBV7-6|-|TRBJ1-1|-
TGTGCCAGCAGCTCAACAGAGATGAACACTGAAGCTTTCTTT
CASSSTEMNTEAFF
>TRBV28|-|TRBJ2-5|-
TGTGCCAGCAGTCAAATAGTCCTGAGGGAAGCCGAAGAGACCCAGTACTTC
CASSQIVLREAEETQYF
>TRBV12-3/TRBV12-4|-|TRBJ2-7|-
TGTGCCAGCAGCCCCCCGCGCACAGGCCCCAGGGCCCACGAGCAGTACTTC
CASSPPRTGPRAHEQYF
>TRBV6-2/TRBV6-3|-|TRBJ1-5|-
TGTGCCAGCAAGAAGGGCAGGGGCGCTGGCGGCAATCAGCCCCAGCATTTT
CASKKGRGAGGNQPQHF
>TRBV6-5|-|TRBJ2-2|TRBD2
TGTGCCGGGGGGACTAGCAAGGCGCCCGGGGAGCTGTTTTTT
CAGGTSKAPGELFF
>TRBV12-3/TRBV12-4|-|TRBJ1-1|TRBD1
TGTGCCAGCGGGGGAGGGACAGGGATTGAAGCTTTCTTT
CASGGGTGIEAFF
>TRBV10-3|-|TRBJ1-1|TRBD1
TGTGCCATCAGTGATACAGGGGCGGAAGCTTTCTTT
CAISDTGAEAFF
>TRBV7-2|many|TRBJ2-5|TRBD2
TGTGCCAGCAGCTTAGATTTGGCGGGGGATCAAGAGACCCAGTACTTC
CASSLDLAGDQETQYF
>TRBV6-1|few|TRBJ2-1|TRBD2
TGTGCCAGCAGTGAGGGGAGCGGGAGCTACAATGAGCAGTTCTTC
CASSEGSGSYNEQFF
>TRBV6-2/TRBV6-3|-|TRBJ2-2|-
TGTGCCAGCAAGGCACACGCGAACACCGGGGAGCTGTTTTTT
CASKAHANTGELFF
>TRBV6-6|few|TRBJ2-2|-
TGTGCCAGCACCCAGGTAGCGAACACCGGGGAGCTGTTTTTT
CASTQVANTGELFF
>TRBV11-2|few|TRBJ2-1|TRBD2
TGTGCCAGCAGCGGCGGGGCGACTAGCGGGAGATCCTCCTACAATGAGCAGTTCTTC
CASSGGATSGRSSYNEQFF
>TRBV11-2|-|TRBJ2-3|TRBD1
TGTGCCAGCAGCCCGGACAGGGGTTCGAAGAGCACAGATACGCAGTATTTT
CASSPDRGSKSTDTQYF
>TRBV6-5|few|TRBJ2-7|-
TGTGCCAGCAGTCCAGGGGCCTCTGTCGAGCAGTACTTC
CASSPGASVEQYF
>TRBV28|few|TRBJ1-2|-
TGTGCCAGCAGGATCCCCCTCTATGGCTACACCTTC
CASRIPLYGYTF
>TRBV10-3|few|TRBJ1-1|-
TGTGCCATCAAATGGGGAGAGAACACTGAAGCTTTCTTT
CAIKWGENTEAFF
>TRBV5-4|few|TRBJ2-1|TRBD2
TGTGCCAGCAGCCAGCGGGGCGAATACAATGAGCAGTTCTTC
CASSQRGEYNEQFF
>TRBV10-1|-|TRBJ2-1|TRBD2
TGCGCCAGCAGTCGATCGGGACTAGCGGGAGGGCCCTACAATGAGCAGTTCTTC
CASSRSGLAGGPYNEQFF
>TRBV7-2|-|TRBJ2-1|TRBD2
TGTGCCAGCAGCTCCGGACTAGCGGGCTGGAATGAGCAGTTCTTC
CASSSGLAGWNEQFF
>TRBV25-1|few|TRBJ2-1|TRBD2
TGTGCCAGCAGTGAATCGGTGACTAGCGGGAGTTACAATGAGCAGTTCTTC
CASSESVTSGSYNEQFF
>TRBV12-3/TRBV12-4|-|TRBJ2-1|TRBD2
TGTGCCAGCAGTTTTTGGGCCGGACTAGCGGGAGGCTACAATGAGCAGTTCTTC
CASSFWAGLAGGYNEQFF
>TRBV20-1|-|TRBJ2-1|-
TGCAGTGCGACCGACAGGCGAGGCTCCTACAATGAGCAGTTCTTC
CSATDRRGSYNEQFF
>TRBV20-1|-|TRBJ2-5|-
TGCAGTGCTAGAGATCCGGGCGGAGACCAAGAGACCCAGTACTTC
CSARDPGGDQETQYF
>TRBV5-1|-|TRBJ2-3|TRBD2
TGCGCCAGCAGCTTGGACAGCGGGGGGCGGGAAGATACGCAGTATTTT
CASSLDSGGREDTQYF
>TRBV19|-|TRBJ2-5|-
TGTGCCAGTAGTATGGCTGGGGGGCGGCCATACCAAGAGACCCAGTACTTC
CASSMAGGRPYQETQYF
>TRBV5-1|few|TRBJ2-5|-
TGCGCCAGCAGCGTGGGACTGCCCCCCGAGACCCAGTACTTC
CASSVGLPPETQYF
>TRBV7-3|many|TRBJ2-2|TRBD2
TGTGCCAGCAGGCCAGCGGGGGATCGGCTCGGGGAGCTGTTTTTT
CASRPAGDRLGELFF
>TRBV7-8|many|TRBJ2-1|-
TGTGCCAGCAGCCCAAAGGACAGAGCTCAGAGCGATGAGCAGTTCTTC
CASSPKDRAQSDEQFF
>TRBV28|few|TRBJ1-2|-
TGTGCCAGCAGGCCGGACCGTACCACAGCCTATGGCTACACCTTC
CASRPDRTTAYGYTF
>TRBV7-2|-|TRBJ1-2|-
TGTGCCAGCAGCTTGGGGGGGGGACTGTACTATGGCTACACCTTC
CASSLGGGLYYGYTF
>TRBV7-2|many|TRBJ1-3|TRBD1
TGTGCCAGCAGCCCCCGACAGGGCAGAAACACCATATATTTT
CASSPRQGRNTIYF
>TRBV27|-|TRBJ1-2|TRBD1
TGTGCCACCGGGACAGGGGTAGGCTACACCTTC
CATGTGVGYTF
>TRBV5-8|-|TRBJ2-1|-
TGTGCCAGCAGCTTTTTGACAGCGTCCTACAATGAGCAGTTCTTC
CASSFLTASYNEQFF
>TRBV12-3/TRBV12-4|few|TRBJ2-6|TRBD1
TGTGCCAGCAGGCCCGACAGGGCTGGGGCCAACGTCCTGACTTTC
CASRPDRAGANVLTF
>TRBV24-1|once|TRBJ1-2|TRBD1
TGTGCCACCAGTGCACCGGGGACAGGGGGCGCCTATGGCTACACCTTC
CATSAPGTGGAYGYTF
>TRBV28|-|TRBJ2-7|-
TGTGCCAGCAGTTTTGCACATGAGCAGTACTTC
CASSFAHEQYF
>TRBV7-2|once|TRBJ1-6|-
TGTGCCAGCAGCTCACGAGACCCGCGGGGGTCACCCCTCCACTTT
CASSSRDPRGSPLHF
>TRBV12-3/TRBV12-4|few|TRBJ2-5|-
TGTGCCAGCAGTTTATGGGTAGGCAAAGAGACCCAGTACTTC
CASSLWVGKETQYF
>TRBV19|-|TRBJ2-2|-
TGTGCCAGTAGTATAGCGACAGGTGGGGAGCTGTTTTTT
CASSIATGGELFF
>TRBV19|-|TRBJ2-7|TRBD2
TGTGCCAGTAGTACTAGCGGGAGCTACGAGCAGTACTTC
CASSTSGSYEQYF
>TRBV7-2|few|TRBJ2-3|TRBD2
TGTGCCAGCAGCCTAGACCCGGGACTAGCGGGCCTGCCTAGCACAGATACGCAGTATTTT
CASSLDPGLAGLPSTDTQYF
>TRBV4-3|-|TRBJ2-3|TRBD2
TGCGCCAGCAGCCAAGAAGTTCTTAGCGGGGGCACAGATACGCAGTATTTT
CASSQEVLSGGTDTQYF
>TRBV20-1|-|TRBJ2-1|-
TGCAGTGCTAGAGATGGGACGGCTCGGGCCGGTGAGCAGTTCTTC
CSARDGTARAGEQFF
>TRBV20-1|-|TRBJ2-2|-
TGCAGTGCTAGAGTTGGACCGGGCCAGGTCACCGGGGAGCTGTTTTTT
CSARVGPGQVTGELFF
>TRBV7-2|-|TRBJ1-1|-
TGTGCCAGCAGCCCCCAGGGAAAGACTGAAGCTTTCTTT
CASSPQGKTEAFF
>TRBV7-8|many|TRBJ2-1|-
TGTGCCAGCAGCTTAGGACGGTGGACAATGAGCGGGCAGTTCTTC
CASSLGRWTMSGQFF